This T cell receptor beta chain appears in the sequencing data of a study of tumor and adjacent non-tumor tissue in lung cancer. Study in general: The patients, 10 to 11 men and 4 to 6 women, were roughly 30 to 85 with stage I to III disease. Samples averaged about 4.17 million productive TCRbeta reads each.

Turning to this clonotype: Without the conserved terminal phenylalanine or tryptophan, this CDR3 likely stems from a read error.

The germline V gene has CDR1 MNHNY and CDR2 SVGAGI (reference sequence). V lost 9 bases and J lost 5, with 16 bases in between. The CDR3 is 13 amino acids. Three rounds of nested PCR, following a modified ARM-PCR protocol, produced the TCRbeta library. MiXCR was run by TCRdb on the multiplex PCR reads, yielding one entry per CDR3 protein. The table lists about 82,000 distinct CDR3 sequences, roughly 73% of them singletons, with 12% in the top ten. The template was RNA from unsorted bulk tissue. Newly diagnosed lung cancer patients had thoracic surgery in China, August–late 2014, without prior chemotherapy.

This sequence originates from a woman aged 45-60 years with non-small cell lung cancer. Specimen: lung tumor tissue. The chain carries TRBV6-6 and TRBJ2-5; D might be TRBD2 (6 bases). The CDR3 region has the DNA TGTGCCAGTAGTAGCGGAGATCGGGAGACCCAGTACTTA. It specifies CASSSGDRETQYL.